The 11 T cell receptor beta chains given below trace back to one sample, sequenced in a study of blood T cell repertoires in COVID-19. Using immunoSEQ multiplex PCR, the repertoire was profiled, and TCRdb retains in-frame clones only, with some absent. The table lists fewer than 600,000 clones, around 89% of them singletons, with about 2% in the top ten. Sequencing was carried out using PBMCs or T cells enriched from blood (not recorded which). These TCRs come from a woman between 40 and 50 years old who had recovered from COVID-19.

V gene TRBV27 combines with J gene TRBJ2-1; no firm D call. Per the germline V gene, CDR1 is MNHEY and CDR2 is SMNVEV (reference sequence). This CDR3 has 15 residues. V was clipped by 1 base and J by 2 bases, with 9 bases between them. The CDR3 region is CASSLYSLAYNEQFF. The CDR3 DNA follows: TGTGCCAGCAGTTTATACAGCCTTGCCTACAATGAGCAGTTCTTC.

The chain employs TRBV5-1 and TRBJ1-1, with D unresolved. This CDR3 has 13 amino acids. Germline CDR1 and CDR2: SGHRS and YFSETQ. Trimming took 6 bases from V and 5 from J, leaving 14 bases between them. This CDR3 is CASKSVRGTEAFF. The CDR3 DNA sequence: TGCGCCAGCAAGTCGGTTCGGGGAACTGAAGCTTTCTTT.

This chain connects TRBV19 to TRBJ2-1; 8 nucleotides align to TRBD1. This CDR3 is 14 amino acids long. The germline V gene encodes CDR1 LNHDA and CDR2 SQIVND (reference sequence). With 4 bases clipped from V and 8 bases from J, the junction kept 7 bases outside the gene matches. The CDR3: CASSTGTGSYEQFF. CDR3 in DNA: TGTGCCAGTAGTACTGGGACAGGCTCGTATGAGCAGTTCTTC.

The chain uses TRBV6-6 and TRBJ2-2, with D possibly matching TRBD2 (5 bases). This CDR3 contains 15 residues. Trimming shortened V by 2 bases and J by 7 bases, and 14 bases separated the two germline ends. CDR1 MNHNY and CDR2 SVGAGI come from the germline V gene (reference sequence). The CDR3 DNA sequence: TGTGCCAGCAGTTACCGTCCGGGGTTGAACGGGGAGCTGTTTTTT. Amino acids: CASSYRPGLNGELFF.

This rearrangement joins TRBV5-5 to TRBJ1-4; tentative D call: TRBD1 (6 bases). The germline V and J ends were trimmed by 4 bases and 5 bases, with 18 bases remaining between them. This CDR3 has 16 residues. CDR1 is SGHKS and CDR2 is YYEKEE in the germline V gene (reference sequence). For the CDR3, the DNA is TGTGCCAGCAGCCTCATTGGGGGACAAGGAAATGAAAAACTGTTTTTT. Its translation: CASSLIGGQGNEKLFF.

The chain recombines TRBV18 with TRBJ2-3; TRBD2 agrees at 12 bases. Losses at the gene ends were 3 bases for V and 1 base for J; bases not matched to a gene: 2. The CDR3 consists of 16 residues. From germline, CDR1 is KGHSH and CDR2 LQKENI. The CDR3 loop reads CASSPTSGSGTDTQYF. The CDR3, as DNA: TGTGCCAGCTCACCGACTAGCGGGAGTGGCACAGATACGCAGTATTTT.

The rearrangement joins TRBV3-1 (or the pseudogene TRBV3-2) to TRBJ1-4; D uncertain. V was clipped by 0 bases and J by 0 bases, with 14 bases between them. Per germline, CDR1 LGHDT and CDR2 YNNKEL (reference sequence). This CDR3 contains 18 residues. CDR3 in DNA: TGTGCCAGCAGCCAAGAACATAATGTTCTTCCAACTAATGAAAAACTGTTTTTT. It codes for CASSQEHNVLPTNEKLFF.

The chain joins TRBV12-1 to TRBJ2-2; no check of the table's D call, TRBD1, against the DNA was made. TRBV12-1 is assigned pseudogene status. The CDR3 is made up of 17 amino acids. The CDR3 coding sequence is TGTGCCAGCAGCTCACGAACCCTGTACAGAGAAACCGGGGAGCTGTTTTTT. Translation gives CASSSRTLYRETGELFF.

This clone has just a few counts. The chain carries TRBV7-9 and TRBJ1-3; D not resolved. The V gene's germline CDR1 is SEHNR and CDR2 FQNEAQ (reference sequence). Trimming shortened V by 1 base and J by 0 bases, and 7 bases separated the two germline ends. There are 15 residues in the CDR3. DNA of the CDR3: TGTGCCAGCAGCTTAGGGGCAGTCTCTGGAAACACCATATATTTT. It encodes CASSLGAVSGNTIYF.

V and J are TRBV25-1 and TRBJ2-7; D ambiguous. This CDR3 spans 12 amino acids. Trimming took 2 bases from V and 3 from J, leaving 5 bases between them. CDR1 MGHDK and CDR2 SYGVNS come from the germline V gene. CDR3 amino acids: CASSESRYEQYF. In DNA form, the CDR3 reads TGTGCCAGCAGTGAAAGCCGCTACGAGCAGTACTTC.

V and J are TRBV5-1 and TRBJ2-2; 7 bases line up with TRBD2. The germline gives CDR1 SGHRS, CDR2 YFSETQ. The CDR3 extends over 15 amino acids. J was trimmed by 3 bases and V by 0 bases; bases with no gene match: 2. CDR3 loop: CASSLASGDTGELFF. In DNA, the CDR3 is TGCGCCAGCAGCTTGGCTAGCGGAGACACCGGGGAGCTGTTTTTT. The full variable domain, with the rest looked up from reference TRBV5-1 and TRBJ2-2, is KAGVTQTPRYLIKTRGQQVTLSCSPISGHRSVSWYQQTPGQGLQFLFEYFSETQRNKGNFPGRFSGRQFSNSRSEMNVSTLELGDSALYLCASSLASGDTGELFFGEGSRLTVL.